What follows is one TCR beta chain and its context. The sample holds a few counts of this clone. Its antigen specificity is not known. No much larger clonotype is one base removed from it; base qualities were not supplied. Single viable CD3+CD4+CD8-CD45RO+ cells were sorted as memory CD4+ T cells on a FACSAria II. CMV serostatus was determined with a Roche Elecsys assay detecting serum IgG against CMV pp150, pp28, p38 and p52. After thawing, total CD4+ T cells were enriched by positive selection with CD4 magnetic microbeads. The samples came from a different study that was designed specifically to examine the CD4+ T cell memory repertoire. Following standard operating procedures, peripheral blood mononuclear cells were isolated and cryopreserved, while serum was kept at -80 degrees C. The staining relied on CD3-PerCP (BW264/56), CD4-APC (RPA-T4), CD45RO-PE (UCHT1) and CD8-Pacific Orange (3B5) antibodies, and Sytox blue was used to exclude non-viable cells.

These data are taken from a study of memory CD4+ T cells and cytomegalovirus serostatus (dated by TCRdb to the late 2010s). Broadly, across the study: The 35 or so healthy Belgian adults in the cohort included 9 who were CMV seropositive and some 25 who were CMV seronegative. The study sequenced CD4+ memory TCRbeta repertoires of a Belgian cohort with known cytomegalovirus serostatus to replicate a published TCR-based CMV serostatus classifier.

What the study reported, not specific to this receptor: For predicting CMV serostatus, the median bootstrapped AUC was about 0.95 using the original framework and around 0.9 using a US-trained random forest. The results were interpreted as suggesting that the CMV-associated TCR signature is mostly present in the CD4+ memory repertoire. Among the roughly 160 previously reported CMV-associated TCRbeta sequences, 60 to 85 showed up in the CD4+ memory repertoires, with each one found in between one and five individuals. A median bootstrapped AUC of almost 0.96 with a 95% CI of 0.76-1.00 was achieved on the Belgian cohort by the original-framework classifier. Only CD4+CD45RO+ memory cells were sequenced, in contrast to the original study, which included naive and memory CD4+ and CD8+ populations.

Genomic DNA was extracted from sorted cells with the Quick-DNA Microprep Kit. TCRbeta DNA was amplified with the immunoSEQ hsTCRbeta kit following the manufacturer's protocol. An Illumina MiSeq instrument was used to sequence the TCRbeta libraries. In the source study's methods: Once out-of-frame sequences had been removed, some 2 million distinct TCRbeta sequences were left, which works out to an average of around 67,000 per individual. Each individual was scored by the count of 150 to 200 previously reported CMV-associated TCRbeta sequences and the total productive distinct TCRbeta count. A beta-binomial model was reimplemented in Python, and random forests from scikit-learn, run with default parameters, were trained on data from the US cohort. Classifier performance on the Belgian cohort was reported as the median AUC with percentile confidence intervals calculated over 10,000 bootstrap iterations. The immuneACCESS repertoire file appears here via TCRdb, limited to in-frame rearrangements. These files lack a portion of the clones; in checked studies, under half of the deficit traces to unresolved V genes, and the cause of the others is not known. Clone size and the V and J calls come from that table; the DNA yielded D and trimming. Within this sample are 64,000 or so clones, with 75% to 80% of them counted one time only. The top ten hold almost 0.9% of the sample.

The CDR3 has 13 amino acids, counting the end cysteine and phenylalanine. The retained sequence is limited to the CDR3, 39 bases, with the frame set at the first base. CDR1 is given as LNHDA and CDR2 as SQIVND, both from the germline V gene (reference sequence). Trimming takes 10 bases off V and 1 base off J; junction bases not matched to a gene: 6. This sequence originates from an adult in good health and CMV-seronegative. The specimen sequenced was memory CD4+ T cells from blood. Recombination connected TRBV19 to TRBJ1-2; TRBD1 aligns with 7 central bases. The CDR3 here reads CATQDRLNYGYTF. The DNA sequence is as follows: TGTGCCACCCAGGACAGGCTTAACTATGGCTACACCTTC.